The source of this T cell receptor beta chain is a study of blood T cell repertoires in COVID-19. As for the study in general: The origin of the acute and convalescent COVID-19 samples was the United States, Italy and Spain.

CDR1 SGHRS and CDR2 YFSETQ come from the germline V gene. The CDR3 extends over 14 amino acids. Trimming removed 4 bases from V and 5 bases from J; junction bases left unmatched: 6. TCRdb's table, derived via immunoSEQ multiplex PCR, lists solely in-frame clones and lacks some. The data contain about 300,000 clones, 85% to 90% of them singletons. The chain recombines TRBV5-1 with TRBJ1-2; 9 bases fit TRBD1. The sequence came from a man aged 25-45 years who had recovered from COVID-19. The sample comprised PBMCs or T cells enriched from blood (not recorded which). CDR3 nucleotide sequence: TGCGCCAGCAGCAAGATGGGACAGGGATATGGCTACACCTTC. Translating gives CASSKMGQGYGYTF.